Included here is one T cell receptor (beta chain) sequence, with context. This sample was taken from a study of cytomegalovirus exposure and HLA in healthy donors. PCR amplification relied on 60 Vbeta primers (plus 13 Jbeta primers). Data came from immunoSEQ multiplex PCR; TCRdb stores just in-frame clones and leaves some out. Of roughly 160,000 clones detected, roughly 79% appear once; the ten largest clones hold more than 13%. V lost 2 bases and J 7 bases, leaving 11 bases between the germline ends. The CDR3 length is 14 residues. CDR1 and CDR2 from the germline V gene are MNHNY and SVGAGI (reference sequence).

This sequence joins TRBV6-6 and TRBJ2-2; D gene ambiguous. The sample taken for sequencing was PBMCs. The TCR originated in a middle-aged man in good health and CMV-seropositive. The CDR3 nucleotides read TGTGCCAGCAGTTACGGGCAAAGTGTCGGGGAGCTGTTTTTT. It codes for CASSYGQSVGELFF.